The present TCR beta chain was sequenced within a study of T cells in Graves' hyperthyroidism and ophthalmopathy. TCR beta CDR3 regions were amplified from RNA transcripts. Using the HTBI primer set, a first-round RT-PCR was run on the TCR CDR3. TCRdb called the multiplex PCR reads again in MiXCR, with one record for every CDR3 protein. The top ten clones hold roughly 20% of a sample with 380,000 or so distinct CDR3 sequences, approximately 15% of them seen once. This sample holds PBMCs from roughly 10 ml fresh peripheral blood. This clonotype came up many times. The specimen was blood. This clonotype was sampled from a man aged 30 to 45 with Graves' hyperthyroidism that later progressed to Graves' ophthalmopathy.

The CDR3: CASSEDFVETQYF. As DNA, the CDR3 is TGTGCCAGCAGTGAAGATTTCGTTGAGACCCAGTACTTC. V and J are TRBV2 and TRBJ2-5; no firm D call. This CDR3 has 13 residues. The germline V and J ends were trimmed by 1 base and 5 bases, with 8 bases remaining between them. The germline CDR1 and CDR2 sequences are SNHLY and FYNNEI. The full variable domain, rest sourced from reference TRBV2 and TRBJ2-5, is EPEVTQTPSHQVTQMGQEVILRCVPISNHLYFYWYRQILGQKVEFLVSFYNNEISEKSEIFDDQFSVERPDGSNFTLKIRSTKLEDSAMYFCASSEDFVETQYFGPGTRLLVL.